Below, 24 T cell receptor beta chains from the same sample are listed, as sequenced in a study of blood T cell repertoires in COVID-19. Libraries were prepared by immunoSEQ multiplex PCR; TCRdb keeps only in-frame clonotypes and omits some of them. This table has about 220,000 clones, around 80% appearing once. The sample comprised peripheral blood. These receptors originate from a woman in her sixties or seventies who had recovered from COVID-19.

The count of this clone is one. V and J are TRBV5-1 and TRBJ2-1, with D possibly being TRBD2 (5 bases). CDR3 length: 14 amino acids. Germline V gene data show CDR1 as SGHRS and CDR2 as YFSETQ. The germline V and J ends were trimmed by 4 bases and 7 bases, with 15 bases remaining between them. CDR3 protein: CASSQPGYRNEQFF. The DNA of the CDR3 is TGCGCCAGCAGCCAACCGGGATATAGGAATGAGCAGTTCTTC.

The V gene is TRBV13, the J gene TRBJ2-2; D is undetermined. Per germline, CDR1 PRHDT and CDR2 FYEKMQ (reference sequence). The length of the CDR3 is 14 residues. V was cut by 5 bases and J by 1 base, with 8 bases left in between. The CDR3 sequence: CASSLIENTGELFF. The CDR3 bases are TGTGCCAGCAGCCTAATTGAGAACACCGGGGAGCTGTTTTTT.

The chain recombines TRBV5-1 with TRBJ2-2; 8 positions match TRBD2. Germline V gene lookup returns CDR1 SGHRS and CDR2 YFSETQ. There are 13 residues in the CDR3. V gave up 4 bases and J gave up 8 bases; unmatched junction bases: 4. Here the CDR3 reads CASSVSGVGELFF. In nucleotides, the CDR3 is TGCGCCAGCAGCGTTAGCGGGGTTGGGGAGCTGTTTTTT.

The chain uses TRBV18 and TRBJ2-7; the match to TRBD1 covers 8 bases. CDR3 length equals 14 residues. V gave up 8 bases and J gave up 7 bases; unmatched junction bases: 13. Germline values: CDR1 KGHSH, CDR2 LQKENI. DNA of the CDR3: TGTGCCAGCGCACAAGAGGCAGGGGGCGGTGAGCAGTACTTC. This codes for CASAQEAGGGEQYF.

The rearrangement links TRBV19 to TRBJ2-5, with 8 bases that match TRBD1. Germline CDR1 and CDR2: LNHDA and SQIVND (reference sequence). Trimming removed 0 bases from V and 2 bases from J; junction bases left unmatched: 11. The CDR3 contains 18 residues. The CDR3 protein is CASSIDPGQGLGQETQYF. The CDR3, as DNA: TGTGCCAGTAGTATAGATCCCGGACAGGGATTGGGGCAAGAGACCCAGTACTTC.

The chain combines TRBV9 with TRBJ2-1; no reliable D call. V was pared by 4 bases and J by 0 bases, with 8 bases between. CDR1 and CDR2 (germline): SGDLS, YYNGEE. The CDR3 consists of 14 residues. The CDR3 sequence is CASSRVSSYNEQFF. CDR3 coding DNA: TGTGCCAGCAGCAGAGTGAGCTCCTACAATGAGCAGTTCTTC.

V is TRBV6-4 and J is TRBJ2-1, with 8 bases that match TRBD2. This CDR3 has 14 residues. Germline CDR1 reads MRHNA; CDR2 reads SNTAGT. V dropped 4 bases and J dropped 9; count of bases not matched to a gene: 8. In nucleotides, the CDR3 is TGTGCCAGCAGTGTAGAGCGGGGGTATGGTGAGCAGTTCTTC. Translating it yields CASSVERGYGEQFF.

The chain links TRBV11-1 to TRBJ2-1; no firm D call. Germline assignment: CDR1 SGHAT and CDR2 FQDESV (reference sequence). This CDR3 has 16 amino acids. Deletions cut 1 base from V and 0 bases from J, with 10 bases between. The CDR3: CASSLGPRGSYNEQFF. DNA for the CDR3: TGTGCCAGCAGCTTAGGTCCCAGAGGCTCCTACAATGAGCAGTTCTTC.

Concerning this clone itself: This specimen includes other DNA sequences encoding the same CDR3. This chain joins TRBV7-9 and TRBJ1-1; D gene uncertain. V shed 2 bases and J shed 8 bases, with 6 bases lying between them. Germline V gene sequence: CDR1 SEHNR, CDR2 FQNEAQ (reference sequence). The CDR3 is made up of 11 amino acids. In nucleotides, the CDR3 is TGTGCCAGCAGCTTAAGCTCAGAAGCTTTCTTT. It specifies CASSLSSEAFF.

This rearrangement joins TRBV27 to TRBJ1-6; 8 bases fit TRBD1. The CDR3 extends over 16 amino acids. With 1 base clipped from V and 8 bases from J, the junction kept 7 bases outside the gene matches. From germline, CDR1 is MNHEY and CDR2 SMNVEV (reference sequence). The CDR3 region has the DNA TGTGCCAGCAGTTTATGGGGGCAGGGGGCTTATTCACCCCTCCACTTT. Its protein product is CASSLWGQGAYSPLHF.

With regard to this clone: The DNA is left out, because the CDR3 cannot be placed on it with certainty; the CDR3 is given as TCRdb lists it. V gene TRBV21-1 combines with J gene TRBJ2-6; the DNA was not used to check the table's D call, TRBD2. TRBV21-1 has pseudogene status. Inclusive of both ends, the CDR3 amounts to 15 amino acids. The CDR3 loop reads CASYGWGAGANVLTF.

The chain couples TRBV5-4 to TRBJ2-7, with D possibly matching TRBD2 (6 bases). CDR3 size: 12 residues. The germline V and J ends were trimmed by 2 bases and 6 bases, with 9 bases remaining between them. Per the germline V gene, CDR1 is SGHNT and CDR2 is YYREEE (reference sequence). CDR3 protein: CASSLGSGEQYF. The CDR3 DNA reads as TGTGCCAGCAGCTTAGGTAGCGGCGAGCAGTACTTC.

The V and J genes are TRBV7-9 and TRBJ2-5, with 8 nucleotides matching TRBD1. The germline gives CDR1 SEHNR, CDR2 FQNEAQ (reference sequence). The V gene end was trimmed by 7 bases and the J gene end by 1 base; junction bases not matched to a gene: 2. This CDR3 is built from 13 residues. CDR3 in amino acids: CASTDRGQETQYF. The CDR3 DNA is TGTGCCAGCACCGACAGGGGCCAAGAGACCCAGTACTTC.

The J gene is TRBJ2-2, the V gene TRBV29-1, with 7 bases fitting TRBD1. V was pared by 0 bases and J by 2 bases, with 12 bases of the junction left unmatched. CDR3 size: 18 residues. In germline, CDR1 is SQVTM, CDR2 ANQGSEA. This CDR3 reads CSVEDLPSDRVNTGELFF. DNA for the CDR3: TGCAGCGTTGAAGATCTCCCCTCTGACAGGGTCAACACCGGGGAGCTGTTTTTT.

The chain couples TRBV18 to TRBJ2-1; 9 bases are a match to TRBD1. From germline, CDR1 is KGHSH and CDR2 LQKENI. The CDR3 contains 16 residues. The V segment lost 6 bases and the J segment 8 bases; nucleotides outside the gene matches: 14. CDR3 sequence: CASSTPEGQGKDEQFF. The CDR3 DNA sequence: TGTGCCAGCTCTACACCTGAGGGACAGGGTAAGGATGAGCAGTTCTTC.

A remark on this clone: Other nucleotide sequences from this sample produce the same CDR3. The V gene is TRBV4-1, the J gene TRBJ1-4, with D possibly being TRBD1 (5 bases). The CDR3 contains 12 residues. CDR1 is MGHRA, CDR2 YSYEKL, per germline. V lost 1 base and J 11 bases, leaving 8 bases between the germline ends. The CDR3 is CASSQVGGKLFF. The CDR3 DNA reads as TGCGCCAGCAGCCAAGTCGGGGGGAAACTGTTTTTT.

The chain employs TRBV10-3 and TRBJ2-1; D uncertain. V gave up 7 bases and J gave up 5 bases, with 12 bases separating them. The V gene's germline CDR1 is ENHRY and CDR2 SYGVKD. This CDR3 comprises 13 residues. The CDR3 DNA is TGTGCCATCACCGGAACAGTAGACAATGAGCAGTTCTTC. It specifies CAITGTVDNEQFF.

The chain links TRBV7-3 to TRBJ2-2; the D gene is possibly TRBD1 (5 bases). Germline V gene data show CDR1 as SGHTA and CDR2 as FQGTGA. V lost 5 bases to trimming and J lost 1 base, with 8 bases between them. The CDR3 consists of 14 residues. CDR3 amino acids: CASSRDRNTGELFF. CDR3 in DNA: TGTGCCAGCAGCCGAGACAGGAACACCGGGGAGCTGTTTTTT.

The gene calls are TRBV15 and TRBJ2-7; 7 nucleotides agree with TRBD2. V shed 0 bases, J shed 6 bases, and the junction held 11 bases outside the gene matches. Per germline, CDR1 LNHNV and CDR2 YYDKDF (reference sequence). The CDR3 totals 16 residues. CDR3 coding DNA: TGTGCCACCAGCAGAGATCTCCGGGGAGGGCGTGGCGAGCAGTACTTC. Translating gives CATSRDLRGGRGEQYF.

The genes are TRBV10-3 and TRBJ2-7; a weak D match, TRBD2 (5 bases). Per the germline V gene, CDR1 is ENHRY and CDR2 is SYGVKD. The CDR3 totals 16 residues. With 4 bases removed from V and 0 bases from J, the gap between germline ends came to 16 bases. The CDR3 nucleotides read TGTGCCATCAGTGGATCTTGGGAGAGGAGCTCCTACGAGCAGTACTTC. It yields the protein CAISGSWERSSYEQYF.

The gene calls are TRBV10-3 and TRBJ1-6, with D possibly matching TRBD1 (6 bases). Trimming stripped 5 bases from V and 4 bases from J, with 9 bases between. This CDR3 region has 14 residues. CDR1 is ENHRY and CDR2 is SYGVKD in the germline V gene. CDR3 DNA: TGTGCCATCAGTTCGGACAGTTATAATTCACCCCTCCACTTT. Amino acids: CAISSDSYNSPLHF.

This clone has only one observation. The gene calls are TRBV10-3 and TRBJ1-1; D gene ambiguous. The V end was cut by 3 bases, the J end by 1 base, with 6 bases between. The CDR3 covers 13 residues. Germline V lookup: CDR1 ENHRY, CDR2 SYGVKD. Written as DNA, the CDR3 is TGTGCCATCAGTGATTCGGGGAACACTGAAGCTTTCTTT. Amino acids: CAISDSGNTEAFF.

The V gene is TRBV24-1, the J gene TRBJ2-3, with 9 bases matching TRBD1. CDR1 and CDR2 from the germline V gene are KGHDR and SFDVKD. This CDR3 is built from 16 residues. Trimming took 2 bases from V and 5 from J; bases not matched to a gene: 7. The CDR3 DNA sequence: TGTGCCACCAGTGATTCGGGGACAGGGAGGATAGATACGCAGTATTTT. Its protein is CATSDSGTGRIDTQYF.

J is TRBJ2-7 and V is TRBV5-6; TRBD2 matches 10 bases. Per germline, CDR1 SGHDT and CDR2 YYEEEE. V dropped 5 bases and J dropped 2; count of bases not matched to a gene: 4. The CDR3 spans 14 residues. The CDR3 nucleotides read TGTGCCAGCAGGCGCACTAGCGGGGCCTACGAGCAGTACTTC. Translation: CASRRTSGAYEQYF.